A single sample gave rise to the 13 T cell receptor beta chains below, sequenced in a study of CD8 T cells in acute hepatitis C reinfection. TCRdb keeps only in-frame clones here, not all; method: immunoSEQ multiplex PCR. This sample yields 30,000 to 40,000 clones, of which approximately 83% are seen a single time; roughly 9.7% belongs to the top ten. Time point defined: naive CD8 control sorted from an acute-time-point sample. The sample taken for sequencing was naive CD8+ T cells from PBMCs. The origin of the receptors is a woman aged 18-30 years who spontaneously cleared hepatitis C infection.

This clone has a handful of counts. CDR3 residues: CASSQGGGVGQPQHF. The DNA of the CDR3 is TGCGCCAGCAGCCAAGGAGGTGGGGTAGGTCAGCCCCAGCATTTT. The chain has TRBV4-1 and TRBJ1-5; D is ambiguous. Per the germline V gene, CDR1 is MGHRA and CDR2 is YSYEKL. CDR3 length: 15 amino acids. The V end was cut by 1 base, the J end by 6 bases, with 13 bases between.

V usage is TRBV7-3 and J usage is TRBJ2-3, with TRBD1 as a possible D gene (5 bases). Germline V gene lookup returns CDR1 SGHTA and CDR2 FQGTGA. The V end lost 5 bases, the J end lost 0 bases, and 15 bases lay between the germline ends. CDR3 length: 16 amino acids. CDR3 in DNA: TGTGCCAGCAGCCCCGATAGGCAGGGCAGCACAGATACGCAGTATTTT. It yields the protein CASSPDRQGSTDTQYF. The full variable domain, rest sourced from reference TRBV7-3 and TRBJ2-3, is GAGVSQTPSNKVTEKGKYVELRCDPISGHTALYWYRQSLGQGPEFLIYFQGTGAADDSGLPNDRFFAVRPEGSVSTLKIQRTERGDSAVYLCASSPDRQGSTDTQYFGPGTRLTVL.

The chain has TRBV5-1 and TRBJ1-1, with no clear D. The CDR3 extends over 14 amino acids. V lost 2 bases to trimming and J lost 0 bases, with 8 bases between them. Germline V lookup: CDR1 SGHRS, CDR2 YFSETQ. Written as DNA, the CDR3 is TGCGCCAGCAGCTTTACGGGGTTGAACACTGAAGCTTTCTTT. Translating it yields CASSFTGLNTEAFF.

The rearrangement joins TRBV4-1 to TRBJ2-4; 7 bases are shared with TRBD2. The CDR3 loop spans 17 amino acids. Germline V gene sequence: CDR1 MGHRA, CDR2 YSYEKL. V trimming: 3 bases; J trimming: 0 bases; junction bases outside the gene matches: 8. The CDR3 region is CASSHSGRERAKNIQYF. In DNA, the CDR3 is TGCGCCAGCAGCCACTCGGGGCGGGAGCGAGCCAAAAACATTCAGTACTTC.

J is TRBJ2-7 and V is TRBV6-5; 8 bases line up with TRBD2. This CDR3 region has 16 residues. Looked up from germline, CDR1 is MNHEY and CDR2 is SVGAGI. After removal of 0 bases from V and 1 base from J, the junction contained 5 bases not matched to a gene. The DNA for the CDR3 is TGTGCCAGCAGTTACTCGCCTAGCGGGCCTTCCTACGAGCAGTACTTC. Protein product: CASSYSPSGPSYEQYF.

The CDR3 DNA is TGCGCCAGCAGTGACCCGGGAAGCTACGAGCAGTACTTC. Its protein is CASSDPGSYEQYF. The chain employs TRBV10-1 and TRBJ2-5; tentative D call: TRBD2 (5 bases). The J call is doubtful: the DNA matches TRBJ2-7 better. The germline CDR1 and CDR2 sequences are WNHNN and SYGVQD (reference sequence). This CDR3 comprises 13 residues.

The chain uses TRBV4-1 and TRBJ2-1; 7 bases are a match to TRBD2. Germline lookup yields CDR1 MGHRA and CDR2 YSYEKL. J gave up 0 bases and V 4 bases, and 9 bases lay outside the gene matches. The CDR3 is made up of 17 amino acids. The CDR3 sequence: CASSLRRRESSYNEQFF. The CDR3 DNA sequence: TGCGCCAGCAGCCTCCGAAGGCGGGAGAGCTCCTACAATGAGCAGTTCTTC.

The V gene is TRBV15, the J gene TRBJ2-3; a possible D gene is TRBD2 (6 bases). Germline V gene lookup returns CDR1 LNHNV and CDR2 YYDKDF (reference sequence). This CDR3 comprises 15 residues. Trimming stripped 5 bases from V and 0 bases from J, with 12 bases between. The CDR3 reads CATSDNRGSTDTQYF. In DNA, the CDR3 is TGTGCCACCAGCGACAACCGGGGGAGCACAGATACGCAGTATTTT.

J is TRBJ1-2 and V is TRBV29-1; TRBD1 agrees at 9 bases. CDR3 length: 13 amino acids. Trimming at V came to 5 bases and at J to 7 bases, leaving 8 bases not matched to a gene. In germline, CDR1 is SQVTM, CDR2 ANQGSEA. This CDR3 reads CSVPKDRGSGYTF. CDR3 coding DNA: TGCAGCGTTCCCAAGGACAGGGGCTCTGGCTACACCTTC.

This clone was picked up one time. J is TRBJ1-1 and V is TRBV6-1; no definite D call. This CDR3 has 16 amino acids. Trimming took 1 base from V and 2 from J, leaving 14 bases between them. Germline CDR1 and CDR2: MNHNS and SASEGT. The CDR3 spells CASSEGPYLINTEAFF. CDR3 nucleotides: TGTGCCAGCAGTGAAGGGCCCTACCTAATTAACACTGAAGCTTTCTTT.

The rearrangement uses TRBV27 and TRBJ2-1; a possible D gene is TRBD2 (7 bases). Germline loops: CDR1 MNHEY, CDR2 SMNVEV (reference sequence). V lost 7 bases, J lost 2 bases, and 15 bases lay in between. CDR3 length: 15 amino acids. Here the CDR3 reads CASTTRGAAYNEQFF. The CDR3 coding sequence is TGTGCCAGCACCACTCGGGGGGCGGCCTACAATGAGCAGTTCTTC.

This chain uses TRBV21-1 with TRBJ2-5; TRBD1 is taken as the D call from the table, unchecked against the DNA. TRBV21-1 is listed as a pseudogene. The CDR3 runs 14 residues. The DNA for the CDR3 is TGTGCCAGCAGCAAAGGGCCCGTTGAAGAGACCCAGTACTTC. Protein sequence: CASSKGPVEETQYF.

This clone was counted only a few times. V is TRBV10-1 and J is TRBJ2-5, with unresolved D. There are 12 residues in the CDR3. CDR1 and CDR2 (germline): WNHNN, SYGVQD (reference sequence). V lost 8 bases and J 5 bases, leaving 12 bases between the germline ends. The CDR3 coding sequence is TGCGCCAGCTTCTCCACACGGGAGACCCAGTACTTC. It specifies CASFSTRETQYF.